These 20 T cell receptor beta chains originate from one sample sequenced in a study of blood T cell repertoires in COVID-19. The method was immunoSEQ multiplex PCR; TCRdb's version includes in-frame clones alone and lacks a portion of them. The table has around 200,000 clones, almost 90% seen once. Sequenced: peripheral blood. The receptors come from a man aged 50 to 60 with acute or convalescent COVID-19.

This chain joins TRBV29-1 and TRBJ1-1; a possible D gene is TRBD1 (6 bases). This CDR3 has 11 amino acids. Germline-derived CDR1 and CDR2 are SQVTM and ANQGSEA. V lost 4 bases and J lost 4, with 7 bases in between. The CDR3 DNA reads as TGCAGCGTTGCAGGGGCCACTGAAGCTTTCTTT. It is translated as CSVAGATEAFF.

This chain joins TRBV11-2 and TRBJ2-7; 8 bases match TRBD2. Unmatched junction bases numbered 9, after V lost 6 bases and J lost 2 bases. The CDR3 has 15 residues. From germline, CDR1 is SGHAT and CDR2 FQNNGV. CDR3 loop: CASSSRGGSPYEQYF. The CDR3 nucleotides read TGTGCCAGCAGTTCCCGGGGGGGAAGTCCCTACGAGCAGTACTTC.

V usage is TRBV28 and J usage is TRBJ1-5, with a tentative D call TRBD1 (6 bases). With 3 bases removed from V and 5 bases from J, the gap between germline ends came to 14 bases. In germline, CDR1 is MDHEN, CDR2 SYDVKM. The CDR3 runs 15 residues. CDR3 residues: CASSFEAGEYQPQHF. For the CDR3, the DNA is TGTGCCAGCAGTTTCGAGGCAGGGGAATATCAGCCCCAGCATTTT.

The chain carries TRBV5-5 and TRBJ2-2, with 8 bases matching TRBD1. Germline values: CDR1 SGHKS, CDR2 YYEKEE (reference sequence). V was pared by 4 bases and J by 3 bases, with 5 bases of the junction left unmatched. CDR3 length: 15 amino acids. CDR3 in amino acids: CASSPGTGDTGELFF. The DNA for the CDR3 is TGTGCCAGCAGCCCGGGGACAGGAGACACCGGGGAGCTGTTTTTT.

This rearrangement joins TRBV3-1 (or the pseudogene TRBV3-2) to TRBJ2-3; 10 bases line up with TRBD1. The junction had 11 bases not matched to a gene; V was cut back by 2 bases and J by 6 bases. Per germline, CDR1 LGHDT and CDR2 YNNKEL (reference sequence). The CDR3 sequence is 17 residues long. For the CDR3, the DNA is TGTGCCAGCAGCCAACCGAGGACAGGGGGGATATCGGATACGCAGTATTTT. Its translation: CASSQPRTGGISDTQYF.

V gene TRBV28 combines with J gene TRBJ1-3; TRBD1 might be the D (6 bases). The V and J ends lost 5 bases and 4 bases respectively, with 18 bases between them. The germline V gene has CDR1 MDHEN and CDR2 SYDVKM. CDR3 length equals 16 residues. DNA for the CDR3: TGTGCCAGCAGTACCCCAGGGGCTGGTTCCGGAAACACCATATATTTT. It yields the protein CASSTPGAGSGNTIYF.

This clone was found a few times. The chain uses TRBV5-8 and TRBJ1-3; 10 positions match TRBD1. Per germline, CDR1 SGHTS and CDR2 YDEGEE. This CDR3 spans 15 amino acids. Losses at the gene ends were 4 bases for V and 3 bases for J; bases not matched to a gene: 4. The CDR3 DNA reads as TGTGCCAGCAGCGGGGGGACAGGGGATGGAAACACCATATATTTT. Its protein is CASSGGTGDGNTIYF.

The chain employs TRBV18 and TRBJ2-5; D call uncertain. Germline CDR1 KGHSH, CDR2 LQKENI. V lost 1 base to trimming and J lost 5 bases, with 8 bases between them. This CDR3 region has 13 residues. The CDR3 sequence is CASSPHGLETQYF. DNA for the CDR3: TGTGCCAGCTCACCACACGGTCTGGAGACCCAGTACTTC.

The gene calls are TRBV5-5 and TRBJ1-6, with a possible D match to TRBD1 (5 bases). Germline loops: CDR1 SGHKS, CDR2 YYEKEE (reference sequence). The V gene lost 4 bases and the J gene lost 7 bases, with 18 bases spanning the gap. This CDR3 has 16 amino acids. The CDR3: CASSRSPDNLNSPLHF. DNA of the CDR3: TGTGCCAGCAGCCGCTCCCCGGACAATTTGAATTCACCCCTCCACTTT. The whole variable domain, filled in from reference TRBV5-5 and TRBJ1-6, reads DAGVTQSPTHLIKTRGQQVTLRCSPISGHKSVSWYQQVLGQGPQFIFQYYEKEERGRGNFPDRFSARQFPNYSSELNVNALLLGDSALYLCASSRSPDNLNSPLHFGNGTRLTVT.

The chain is built from TRBV9 and TRBJ1-2; TRBD1 matches 8 bases. The CDR3 length is 13 residues. Germline CDR1 reads SGDLS; CDR2 reads YYNGEE. Trimming removed 4 bases from V and 5 bases from J; junction bases left unmatched: 4. The CDR3 reads CASSFRTGYGYTF. CDR3 in DNA: TGTGCCAGCAGCTTTCGGACAGGGTATGGCTACACCTTC.

V is TRBV15 and J is TRBJ1-5; TRBD1 agrees at 7 bases. In germline, CDR1 is LNHNV, CDR2 YYDKDF (reference sequence). The CDR3 is 14 residues long. The junction had 1 base not matched to a gene; V was cut back by 4 bases and J by 1 base. CDR3 residues: CATSKDRSNQPQHF. The CDR3 DNA follows: TGTGCCACCAGCAAGGACAGGAGCAATCAGCCCCAGCATTTT.

V is TRBV7-3 and J is TRBJ2-1; D may be TRBD1 (6 bases). Between the trimmed V and J ends, which lost 3 bases and 6 bases, there was a span of 9 bases. The length of the CDR3 is 13 residues. Germline values: CDR1 SGHTA, CDR2 FQGTGA. CDR3: CASSFIQGNEQFF. The DNA of the CDR3 is TGTGCCAGCAGCTTCATACAGGGCAATGAGCAGTTCTTC.

A remark on this clone: The same CDR3 also results from other DNA sequences found in this sample. The chain has TRBV7-9 and TRBJ1-1; D not resolved. The CDR3 extends over 13 amino acids. Trimming took off 1 base at V and 2 bases at J, with 5 bases between the two ends. Per the germline V gene, CDR1 is SEHNR and CDR2 is FQNEAQ (reference sequence). The CDR3 spells CASSLGTNTEAFF. The CDR3 bases are TGTGCCAGCAGCTTAGGTACAAACACTGAAGCTTTCTTT.

This sequence joins TRBV6-5 and TRBJ2-7; D possibly corresponds to TRBD1 (5 bases). The CDR3 contains 14 residues. V was cut by 0 bases and J by 4 bases, with 10 bases left in between. Germline CDR1 MNHEY, CDR2 SVGAGI. The CDR3 region is CASSYSGRTYEQYV. CDR3 coding DNA: TGTGCCAGCAGTTACTCTGGACGGACATACGAGCAGTACGTC.

This chain joins TRBV5-1 and TRBJ1-1; a possible D gene is TRBD1 (5 bases). This CDR3 comprises 14 residues. Germline V gives CDR1 SGHRS, CDR2 YFSETQ. V lost 2 bases and J 5 bases, leaving 13 bases between the germline ends. The CDR3 protein is CASSFEGARTEAFF. Here the CDR3 DNA reads TGCGCCAGCAGCTTTGAAGGGGCTAGGACTGAAGCTTTCTTT.

This clone was detected only once. The chain has TRBV29-1 and TRBJ2-7; weak D call: TRBD1 (6 bases). The CDR3 contains 13 residues. Per the germline V gene, CDR1 is SQVTM and CDR2 is ANQGSEA. The germline V and J ends were trimmed by 5 bases and 0 bases, with 11 bases remaining between them. The CDR3 protein is CSVTDRSSYEQYF. In DNA, the CDR3 is TGCAGCGTTACGGACAGAAGCTCCTACGAGCAGTACTTC.

The chain couples TRBV10-2 to TRBJ2-5; weak D call: TRBD1 (5 bases). This CDR3 comprises 12 residues. Between the trimmed V and J ends, which lost 2 bases and 4 bases, there was a span of 5 bases. Germline lookup yields CDR1 WSHSY and CDR2 SAAADI. CDR3 in DNA: TGCGCCAGCAGTGAGCAGGGAGAGACCCAGTACTTC. It encodes CASSEQGETQYF.

V is TRBV10-3 and J is TRBJ2-2; D not certain. V gave up 0 bases and J gave up 7 bases, with 9 bases separating them. This CDR3 is 14 amino acids long. Germline CDR1 and CDR2: ENHRY and SYGVKD. The CDR3 bases are TGTGCCATCAGTGAGTCCCCGGGTAACGGGGAGCTGTTTTTT. This sequence encodes CAISESPGNGELFF.

The rearrangement links TRBV23-1 to TRBJ1-5; D is unclear. TRBV23-1 is known as an ORF, though its function is uncertain. This CDR3 spans 13 amino acids. Trimming took off 8 bases at V and 3 bases at J, with 11 bases between the two ends. The CDR3 sequence is CASPSHNNQPQHF. The CDR3 DNA sequence: TGCGCCAGCCCTAGTCACAACAATCAGCCCCAGCATTTT.

This chain uses TRBV2 with TRBJ1-2; 7 nucleotides agree with TRBD1. Trimming cost V 2 bases and J 13 bases; bases outside gene matches: 10. Germline V lookup: CDR1 SNHLY, CDR2 FYNNEI. CDR3 length: 13 residues. The CDR3 coding sequence is TGTGCCAGCAGTGAAAGGGACAGTTGGCTAGGCACCTTC. It translates to CASSERDSWLGTF.